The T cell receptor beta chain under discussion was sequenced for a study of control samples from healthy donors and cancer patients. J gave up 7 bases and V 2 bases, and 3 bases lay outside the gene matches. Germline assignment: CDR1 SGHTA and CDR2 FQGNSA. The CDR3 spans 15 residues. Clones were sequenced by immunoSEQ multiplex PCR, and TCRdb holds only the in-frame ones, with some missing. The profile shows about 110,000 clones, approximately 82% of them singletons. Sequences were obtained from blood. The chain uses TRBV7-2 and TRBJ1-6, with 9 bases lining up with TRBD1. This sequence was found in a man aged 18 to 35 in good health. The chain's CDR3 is CASSLLTGGNSPLHF. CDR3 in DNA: TGTGCCAGCAGCTTATTGACAGGGGGGAATTCACCCCTCCACTTT.